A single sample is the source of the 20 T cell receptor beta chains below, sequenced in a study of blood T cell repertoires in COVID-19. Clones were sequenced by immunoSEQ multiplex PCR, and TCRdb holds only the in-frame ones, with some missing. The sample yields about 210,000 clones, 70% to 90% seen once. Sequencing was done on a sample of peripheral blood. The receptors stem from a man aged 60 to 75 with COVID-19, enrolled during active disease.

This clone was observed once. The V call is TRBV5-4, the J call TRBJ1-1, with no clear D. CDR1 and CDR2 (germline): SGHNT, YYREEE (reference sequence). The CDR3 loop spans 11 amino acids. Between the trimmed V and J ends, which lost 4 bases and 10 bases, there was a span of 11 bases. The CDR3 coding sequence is TGTGCCAGCAGCGGAGACTCGGGAGCTTTCTTT. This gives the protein CASSGDSGAFF.

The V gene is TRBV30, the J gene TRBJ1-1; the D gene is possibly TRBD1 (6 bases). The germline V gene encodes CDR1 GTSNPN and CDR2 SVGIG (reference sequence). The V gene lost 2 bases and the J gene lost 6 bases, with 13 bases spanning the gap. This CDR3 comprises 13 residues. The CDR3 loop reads CAWSSGRGAEAFF. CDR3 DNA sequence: TGTGCCTGGAGTTCCGGGAGGGGGGCTGAAGCTTTCTTT.

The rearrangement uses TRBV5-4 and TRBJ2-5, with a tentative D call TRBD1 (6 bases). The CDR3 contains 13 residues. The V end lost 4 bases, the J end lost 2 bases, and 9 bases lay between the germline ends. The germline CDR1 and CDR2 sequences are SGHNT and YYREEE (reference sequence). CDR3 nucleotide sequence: TGTGCCAGCAGCACCAGGGGTCAAGAGACCCAGTACTTC. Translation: CASSTRGQETQYF. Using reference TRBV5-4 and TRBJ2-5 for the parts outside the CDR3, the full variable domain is ETGVTQSPTHLIKTRGQQVTLRCSSQSGHNTVSWYQQALGQGPQFIFQYYREEENGRGNFPPRFSGLQFPNYSSELNVNALELDDSALYLCASSTRGQETQYFGPGTRLLVL.

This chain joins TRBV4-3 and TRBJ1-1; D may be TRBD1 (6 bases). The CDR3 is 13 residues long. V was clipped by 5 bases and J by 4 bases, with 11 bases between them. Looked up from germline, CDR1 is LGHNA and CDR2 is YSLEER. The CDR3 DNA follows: TGCGCCAGCAGCGGTCAGGGGATCACTGAAGCTTTCTTT. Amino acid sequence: CASSGQGITEAFF.

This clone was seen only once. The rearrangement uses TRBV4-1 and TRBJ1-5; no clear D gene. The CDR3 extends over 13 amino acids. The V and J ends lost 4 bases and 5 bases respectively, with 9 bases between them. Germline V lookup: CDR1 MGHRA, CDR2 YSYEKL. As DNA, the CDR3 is TGCGCCAGCAGCCGCACCGGGGATCAGCCCCAGCATTTT. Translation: CASSRTGDQPQHF.

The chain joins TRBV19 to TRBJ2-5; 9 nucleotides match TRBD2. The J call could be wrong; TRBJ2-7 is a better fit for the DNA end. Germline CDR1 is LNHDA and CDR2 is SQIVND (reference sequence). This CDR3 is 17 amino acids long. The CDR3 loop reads CASSMWGSGSYSYEQYF. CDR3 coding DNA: TGTGCCAGTAGTATGTGGGGTAGCGGGAGTTACTCCTACGAGCAGTACTTC.

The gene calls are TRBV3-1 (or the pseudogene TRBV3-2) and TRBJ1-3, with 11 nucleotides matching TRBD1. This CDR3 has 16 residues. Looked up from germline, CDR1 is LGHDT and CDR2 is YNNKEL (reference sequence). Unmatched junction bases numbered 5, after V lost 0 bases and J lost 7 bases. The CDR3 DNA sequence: TGTGCCAGCAGCCAAGAAGGACAGGGGGCTTTCAACACCATATATTTT. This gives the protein CASSQEGQGAFNTIYF.

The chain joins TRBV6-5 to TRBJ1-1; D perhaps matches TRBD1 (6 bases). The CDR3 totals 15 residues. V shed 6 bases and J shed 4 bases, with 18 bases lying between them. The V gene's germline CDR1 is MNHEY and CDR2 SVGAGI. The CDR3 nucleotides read TGTGCCAGCAGAAGAGACCCGGGACAAAGCACTGAAGCTTTCTTT. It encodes CASRRDPGQSTEAFF.

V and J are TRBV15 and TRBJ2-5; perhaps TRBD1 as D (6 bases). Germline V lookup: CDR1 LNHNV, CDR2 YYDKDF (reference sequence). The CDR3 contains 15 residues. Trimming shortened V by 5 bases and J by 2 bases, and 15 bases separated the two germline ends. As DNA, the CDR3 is TGTGCCACCAGCGGGGGCGGTAGGGGTCAAGAGACCCAGTACTTC. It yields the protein CATSGGGRGQETQYF.

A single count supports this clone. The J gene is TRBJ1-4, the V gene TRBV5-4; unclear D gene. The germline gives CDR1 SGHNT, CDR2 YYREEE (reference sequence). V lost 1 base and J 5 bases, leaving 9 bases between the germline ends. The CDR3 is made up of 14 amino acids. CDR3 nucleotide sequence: TGTGCCAGCAGCTTGTCGGCGGTAAATGAAAAACTGTTTTTT. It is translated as CASSLSAVNEKLFF.

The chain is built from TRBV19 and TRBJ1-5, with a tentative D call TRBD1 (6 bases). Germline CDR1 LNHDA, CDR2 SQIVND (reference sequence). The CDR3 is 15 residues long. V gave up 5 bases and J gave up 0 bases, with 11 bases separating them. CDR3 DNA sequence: TGTGCCAGTAGTGGACAGCTATATAGCAATCAGCCCCAGCATTTT. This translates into CASSGQLYSNQPQHF.

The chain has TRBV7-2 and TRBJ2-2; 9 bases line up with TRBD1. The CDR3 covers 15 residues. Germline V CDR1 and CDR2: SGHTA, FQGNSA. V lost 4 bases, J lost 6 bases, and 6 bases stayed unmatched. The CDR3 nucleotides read TGTGCCAGCAGCTCCGGGACAGGGTGGGCCGGGGAGCTGTTTTTT. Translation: CASSSGTGWAGELFF.

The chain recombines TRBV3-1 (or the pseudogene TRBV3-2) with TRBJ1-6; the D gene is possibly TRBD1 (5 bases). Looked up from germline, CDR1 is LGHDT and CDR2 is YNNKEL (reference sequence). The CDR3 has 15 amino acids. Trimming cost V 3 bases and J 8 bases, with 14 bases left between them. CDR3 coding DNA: TGTGCCAGCAGCCAGCTCGGGGGGTCGGATTCACCCCTCCACTTT. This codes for CASSQLGGSDSPLHF.

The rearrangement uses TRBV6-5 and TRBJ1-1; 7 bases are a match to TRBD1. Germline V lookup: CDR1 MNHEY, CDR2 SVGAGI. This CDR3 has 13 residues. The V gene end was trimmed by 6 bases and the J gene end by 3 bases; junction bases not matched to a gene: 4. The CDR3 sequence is CASRKQGYTEAFF. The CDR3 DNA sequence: TGTGCCAGCAGGAAACAGGGGTACACTGAAGCTTTCTTT.

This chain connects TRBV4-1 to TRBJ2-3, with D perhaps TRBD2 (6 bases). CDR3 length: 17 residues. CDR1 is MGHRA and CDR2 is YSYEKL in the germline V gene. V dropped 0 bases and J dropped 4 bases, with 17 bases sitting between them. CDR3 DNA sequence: TGCGCCAGCAGCCAAGATCGCGGTAGCGGATACGCAGATACGCAGTATTTT. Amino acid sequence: CASSQDRGSGYADTQYF.

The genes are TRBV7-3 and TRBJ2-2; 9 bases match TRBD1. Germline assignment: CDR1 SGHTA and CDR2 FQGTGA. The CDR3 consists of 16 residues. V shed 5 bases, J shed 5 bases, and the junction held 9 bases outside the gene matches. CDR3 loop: CASSLGQGSRTGELFF. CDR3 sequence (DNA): TGTGCCAGCAGCCTAGGACAGGGGTCTCGGACCGGGGAGCTGTTTTTT.

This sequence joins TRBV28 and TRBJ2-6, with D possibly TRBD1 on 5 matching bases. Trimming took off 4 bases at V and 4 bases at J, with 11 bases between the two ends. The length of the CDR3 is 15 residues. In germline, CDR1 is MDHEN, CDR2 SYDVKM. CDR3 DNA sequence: TGTGCCAGCAGTTCAGGACAATACGGGGCCAACGTCCTGACTTTC. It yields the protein CASSSGQYGANVLTF.

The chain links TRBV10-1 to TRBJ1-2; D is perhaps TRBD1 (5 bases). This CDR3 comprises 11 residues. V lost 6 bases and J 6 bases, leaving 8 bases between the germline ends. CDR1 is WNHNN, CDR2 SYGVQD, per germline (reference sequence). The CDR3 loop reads CASSSRDGYTF. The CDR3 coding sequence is TGCGCCAGCAGCTCCAGGGATGGCTACACCTTC.

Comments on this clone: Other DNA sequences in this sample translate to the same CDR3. Here the CDR3 DNA reads TGTGCCAGCAGCCCCCCAGGGGGCTATGGCTACACCTTC. Its translation: CASSPPGGYGYTF. J is TRBJ1-2 and V is TRBV27, with 7 nucleotides matching TRBD1. V was clipped by 6 bases and J by 4 bases; unmatched bases: 5. The CDR3 runs to 13 residues. Germline assignment: CDR1 MNHEY and CDR2 SMNVEV (reference sequence).

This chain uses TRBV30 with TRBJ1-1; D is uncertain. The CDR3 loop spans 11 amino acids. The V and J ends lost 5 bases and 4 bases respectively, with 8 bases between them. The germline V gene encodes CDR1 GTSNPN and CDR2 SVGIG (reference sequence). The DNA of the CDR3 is TGTGCCTGGGGCAGGATCACTGAAGCTTTCTTT. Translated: CAWGRITEAFF.